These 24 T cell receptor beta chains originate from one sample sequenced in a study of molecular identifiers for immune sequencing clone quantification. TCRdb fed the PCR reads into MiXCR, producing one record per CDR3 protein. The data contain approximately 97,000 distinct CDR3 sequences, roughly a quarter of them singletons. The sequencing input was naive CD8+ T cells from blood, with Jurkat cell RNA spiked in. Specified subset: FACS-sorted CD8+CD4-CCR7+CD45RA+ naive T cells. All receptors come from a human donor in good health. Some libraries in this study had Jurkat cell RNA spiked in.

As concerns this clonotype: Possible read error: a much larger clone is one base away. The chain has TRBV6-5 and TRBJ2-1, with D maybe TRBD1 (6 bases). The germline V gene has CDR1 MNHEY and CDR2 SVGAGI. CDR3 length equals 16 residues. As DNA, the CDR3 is TGTGCCAGCAGTTACTCACAGGGTTTATTTAGGAATGAGCAGCTCTTC. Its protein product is CASSYSQGLFRNEQLF.

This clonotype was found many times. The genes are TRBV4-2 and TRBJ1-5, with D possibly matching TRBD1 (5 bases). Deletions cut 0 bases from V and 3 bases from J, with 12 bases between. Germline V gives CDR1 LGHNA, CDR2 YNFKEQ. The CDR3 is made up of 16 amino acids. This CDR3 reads CASSQEQGEDNQPQHF. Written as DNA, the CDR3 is TGTGCCAGCAGCCAAGAGCAGGGAGAGGACAATCAGCCCCAGCATTTT.

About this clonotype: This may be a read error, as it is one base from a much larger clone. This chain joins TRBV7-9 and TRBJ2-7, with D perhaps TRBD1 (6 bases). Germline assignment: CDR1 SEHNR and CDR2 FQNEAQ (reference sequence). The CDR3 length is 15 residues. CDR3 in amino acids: CVSSSVQGPPYEQYF. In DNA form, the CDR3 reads TGTGTCAGCAGCTCGGTACAGGGACCACCCTACGAGCAGTACTTC.

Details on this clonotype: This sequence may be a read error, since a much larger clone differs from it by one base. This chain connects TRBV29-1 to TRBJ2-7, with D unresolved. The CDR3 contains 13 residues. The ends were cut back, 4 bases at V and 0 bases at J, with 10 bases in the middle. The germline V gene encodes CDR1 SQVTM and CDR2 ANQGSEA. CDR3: CSVAWAGSYEQYF. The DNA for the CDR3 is TGCAGCGTTGCCTGGGCAGGCTCCTACGAGCAGTACTTC.

The CDR3 nucleotides are TGTGCCAGCAGCTTTACAGGGTATCAGCCCCAGCATTTT. Translation: CASSFTGYQPQHF. This sequence joins TRBV7-2 and TRBJ1-5; a possible D gene is TRBD1 (6 bases). Deletions cut 3 bases from V and 5 bases from J, with 8 bases between. In germline, CDR1 is SGHTA, CDR2 FQGNSA. The CDR3 covers 13 residues.

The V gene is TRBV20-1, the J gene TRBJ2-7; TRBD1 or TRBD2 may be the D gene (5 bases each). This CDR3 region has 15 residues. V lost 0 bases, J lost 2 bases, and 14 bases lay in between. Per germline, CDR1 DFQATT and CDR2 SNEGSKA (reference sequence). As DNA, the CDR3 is TGCAGTGCTAGAGATCTCAGGGACCCGACCTACGAGCAGTACTTC. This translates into CSARDLRDPTYEQYF.

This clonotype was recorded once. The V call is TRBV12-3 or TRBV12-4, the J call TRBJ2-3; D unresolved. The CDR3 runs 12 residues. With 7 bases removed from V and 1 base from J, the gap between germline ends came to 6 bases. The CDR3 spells CASNGGTDTQYF. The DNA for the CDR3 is TGTGCCAGCAATGGTGGCACAGATACGCAGTATTTT.

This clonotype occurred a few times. CDR3 DNA: TGTGCCAGCAGCTTAGGGCGGGGGTTCTCCTACAATGAGCAGTTCTTC. Translating gives CASSLGRGFSYNEQFF. The genes are TRBV5-6 and TRBJ2-1, with 7 bases matching TRBD2. V was pared by 2 bases and J by 0 bases, with 5 bases of the junction left unmatched. From germline, CDR1 is SGHDT and CDR2 YYEEEE. There are 16 residues in the CDR3.

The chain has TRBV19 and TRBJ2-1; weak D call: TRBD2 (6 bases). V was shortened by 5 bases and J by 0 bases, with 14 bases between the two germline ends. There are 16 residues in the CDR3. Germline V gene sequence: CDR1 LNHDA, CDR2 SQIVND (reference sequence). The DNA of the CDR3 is TGTGCCAGTAGTCCGTATGGCGGGAACTCCTACAATGAGCAGTTCTTC. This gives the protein CASSPYGGNSYNEQFF.

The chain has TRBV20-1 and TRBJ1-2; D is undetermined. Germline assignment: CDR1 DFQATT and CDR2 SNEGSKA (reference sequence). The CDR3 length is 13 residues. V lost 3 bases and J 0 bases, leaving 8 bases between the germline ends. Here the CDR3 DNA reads TGCAGTGCTAGGGAGGAGGCTAACTATGGCTACACCTTC. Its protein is CSAREEANYGYTF.

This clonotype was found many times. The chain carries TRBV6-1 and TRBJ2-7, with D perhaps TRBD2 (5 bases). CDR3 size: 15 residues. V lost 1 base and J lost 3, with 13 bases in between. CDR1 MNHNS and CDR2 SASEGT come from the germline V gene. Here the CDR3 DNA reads TGTGCCAGCAGTGAAGGTTTCATGGGAGACTACGAGCAGTACTTC. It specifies CASSEGFMGDYEQYF.

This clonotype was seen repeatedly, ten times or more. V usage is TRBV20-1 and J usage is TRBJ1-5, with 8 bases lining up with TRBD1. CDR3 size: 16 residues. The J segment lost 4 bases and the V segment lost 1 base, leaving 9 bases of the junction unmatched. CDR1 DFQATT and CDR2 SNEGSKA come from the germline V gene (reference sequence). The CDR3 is CSARGKDRVGNQPQHF. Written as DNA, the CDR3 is TGCAGTGCTAGAGGAAAGGACAGGGTAGGGAATCAGCCCCAGCATTTT.

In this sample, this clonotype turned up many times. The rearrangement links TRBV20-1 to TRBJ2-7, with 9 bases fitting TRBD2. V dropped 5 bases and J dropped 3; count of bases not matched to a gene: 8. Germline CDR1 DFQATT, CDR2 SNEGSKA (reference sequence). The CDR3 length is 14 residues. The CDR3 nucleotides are TGCAGTGCTGTTAGCGGGAGAATTTACTACGAGCAGTACTTC. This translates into CSAVSGRIYYEQYF.

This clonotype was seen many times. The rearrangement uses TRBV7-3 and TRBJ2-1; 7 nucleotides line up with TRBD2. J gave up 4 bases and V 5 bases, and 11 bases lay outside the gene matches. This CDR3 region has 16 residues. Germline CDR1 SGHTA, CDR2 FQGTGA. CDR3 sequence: CASSLEASGYYNEQFF. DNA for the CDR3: TGTGCCAGCAGCCTCGAGGCTAGCGGATATTACAATGAGCAGTTCTTC.

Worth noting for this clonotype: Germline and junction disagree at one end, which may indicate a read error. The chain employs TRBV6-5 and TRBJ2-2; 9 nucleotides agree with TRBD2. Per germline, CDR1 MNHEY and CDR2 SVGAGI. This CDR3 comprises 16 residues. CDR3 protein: CAGSYVAGGLGGELFF. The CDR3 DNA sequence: TGTGCCGGCAGTTACGTGGCGGGGGGGCTCGGCGGGGAGCTGTTTTTT.

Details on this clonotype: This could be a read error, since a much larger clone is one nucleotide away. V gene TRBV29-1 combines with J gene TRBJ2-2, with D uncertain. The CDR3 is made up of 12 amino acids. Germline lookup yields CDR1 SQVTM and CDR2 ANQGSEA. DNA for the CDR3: TGCGGCGTTGAATGGGGTACCGGGGAGCTGTTTTTT. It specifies CGVEWGTGELFF.

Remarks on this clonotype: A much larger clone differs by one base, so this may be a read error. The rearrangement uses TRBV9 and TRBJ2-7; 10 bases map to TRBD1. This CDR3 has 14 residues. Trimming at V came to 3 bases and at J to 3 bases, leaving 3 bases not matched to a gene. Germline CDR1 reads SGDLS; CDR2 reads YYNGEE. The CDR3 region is CASSAGQGDYEQYF. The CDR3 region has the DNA TGTGCCAGCAGCGCAGGACAGGGGGACTACGAGCAGTACTTC.

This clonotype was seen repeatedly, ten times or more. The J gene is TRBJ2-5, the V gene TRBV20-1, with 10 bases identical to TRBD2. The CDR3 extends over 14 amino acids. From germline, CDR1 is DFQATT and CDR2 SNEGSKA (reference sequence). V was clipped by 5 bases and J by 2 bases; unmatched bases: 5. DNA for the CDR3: TGCAGTGCTCGGACTAGCGGCATTCAAGAGACCCAGTACTTC. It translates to CSARTSGIQETQYF.

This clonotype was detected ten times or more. CDR3 nucleotide sequence: TGCGCCAGCAGCCAAAACGGATACAATGAGCAGTTCTTC. Protein sequence: CASSQNGYNEQFF. The gene calls are TRBV4-1 and TRBJ2-1, with D unresolved. Germline V gene sequence: CDR1 MGHRA, CDR2 YSYEKL. The CDR3 spans 13 residues. V lost 2 bases, J lost 4 bases, and 6 bases lay in between.

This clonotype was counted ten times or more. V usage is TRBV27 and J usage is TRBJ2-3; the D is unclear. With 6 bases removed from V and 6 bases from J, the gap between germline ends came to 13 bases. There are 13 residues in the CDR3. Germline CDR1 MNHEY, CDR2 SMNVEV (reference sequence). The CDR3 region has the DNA TGTGCCAGCAGACAGACTCCCTTGGATACGCAGTATTTT. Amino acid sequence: CASRQTPLDTQYF.

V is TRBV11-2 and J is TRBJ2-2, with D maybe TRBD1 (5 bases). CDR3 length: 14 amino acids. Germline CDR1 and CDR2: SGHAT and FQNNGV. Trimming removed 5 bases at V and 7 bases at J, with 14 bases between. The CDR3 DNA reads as TGTGCCAGCAGCCAGGGCCAGGGAAGCGGGGAGCTGTTTTTT. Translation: CASSQGQGSGELFF. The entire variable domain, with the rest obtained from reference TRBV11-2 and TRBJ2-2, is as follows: EAGVAQSPRYKIIEKRQSVAFWCNPISGHATLYWYQQILGQGPKLLIQFQNNGVVDDSQLPKDRFSAERLKGVDSTLKIQPAKLEDSAVYLCASSQGQGSGELFFGEGSRLTVL.

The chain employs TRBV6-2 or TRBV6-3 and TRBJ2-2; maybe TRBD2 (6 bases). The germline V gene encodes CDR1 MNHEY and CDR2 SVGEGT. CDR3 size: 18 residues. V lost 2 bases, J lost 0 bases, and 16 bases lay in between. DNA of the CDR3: TGTGCCAGCAGTTACCTTGGGGACTTCCTCGCGAACACCGGGGAGCTGTTTTTT. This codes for CASSYLGDFLANTGELFF.

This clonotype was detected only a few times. This CDR3 is CASSSSGGGSSYEQYF. The CDR3 region has the DNA TGTGCCAGCAGTTCTTCTGGGGGGGGAAGCTCCTACGAGCAGTACTTC. This sequence joins TRBV12-3 or TRBV12-4 and TRBJ2-7; 7 bases map to TRBD2. The CDR3 extends over 16 amino acids. V trimming: 4 bases; J trimming: 0 bases; junction bases outside the gene matches: 9.

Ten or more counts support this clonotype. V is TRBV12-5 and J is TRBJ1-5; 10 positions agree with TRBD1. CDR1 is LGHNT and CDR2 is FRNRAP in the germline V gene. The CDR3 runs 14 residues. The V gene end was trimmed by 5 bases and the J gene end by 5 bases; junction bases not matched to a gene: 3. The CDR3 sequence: CASGTGTGDQPQHF. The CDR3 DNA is TGTGCTAGTGGTACCGGGACAGGGGATCAGCCCCAGCATTTT.